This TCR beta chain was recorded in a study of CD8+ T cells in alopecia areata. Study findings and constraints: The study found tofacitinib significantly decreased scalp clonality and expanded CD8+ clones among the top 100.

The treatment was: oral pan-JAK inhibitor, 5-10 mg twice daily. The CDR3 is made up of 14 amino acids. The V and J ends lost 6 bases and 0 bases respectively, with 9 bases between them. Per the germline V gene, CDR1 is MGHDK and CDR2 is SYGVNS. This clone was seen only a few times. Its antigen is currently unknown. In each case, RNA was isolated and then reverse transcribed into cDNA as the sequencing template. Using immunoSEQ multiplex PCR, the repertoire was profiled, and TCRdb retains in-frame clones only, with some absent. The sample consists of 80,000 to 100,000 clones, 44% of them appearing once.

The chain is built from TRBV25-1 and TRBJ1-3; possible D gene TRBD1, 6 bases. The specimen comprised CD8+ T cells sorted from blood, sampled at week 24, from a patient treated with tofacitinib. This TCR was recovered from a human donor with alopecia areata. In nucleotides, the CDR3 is TGTGCCAGCAGCCTGACAGGCTCTGGAAACACCATATATTTT. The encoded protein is CASSLTGSGNTIYF. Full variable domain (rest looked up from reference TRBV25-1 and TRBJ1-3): EADIYQTPRYLVIGTGKKITLECSQTMGHDKMYWYQQDPGMELHLIHYSYGVNSTEKGDLSSESTVSRIRTEHFPLTLESARPSHTSQYLCASSLTGSGNTIYFGEGSWLTVV.